This TCR beta chain comes out of a study of tumor-infiltrating lymphocytes in oesophageal squamous cell carcinoma. With 4 bases removed from V and 2 bases from J, the gap between germline ends came to 10 bases. CDR3 length: 13 residues. Germline CDR1 is SGHNT and CDR2 is YYREEE (reference sequence). This clonotype was detected many times. TCRdb called the PCR reads again in MiXCR, with one record for every CDR3 protein. The repertoire holds 15,000 to 20,000 distinct CDR3 sequences, 35% to 45% seen once, with roughly 36% in the top ten. The chain has TRBV5-4 and TRBJ2-7; D is perhaps TRBD1 or TRBD2 (5 bases each). Sample: esophageal tumor tissue. The TCR was taken from a male donor with esophageal squamous cell carcinoma. The CDR3 loop reads CASSRDGAYEQYF. The CDR3 DNA reads TGTGCCAGCAGCCGGGACGGAGCCTACGAGCAGTACTTC.